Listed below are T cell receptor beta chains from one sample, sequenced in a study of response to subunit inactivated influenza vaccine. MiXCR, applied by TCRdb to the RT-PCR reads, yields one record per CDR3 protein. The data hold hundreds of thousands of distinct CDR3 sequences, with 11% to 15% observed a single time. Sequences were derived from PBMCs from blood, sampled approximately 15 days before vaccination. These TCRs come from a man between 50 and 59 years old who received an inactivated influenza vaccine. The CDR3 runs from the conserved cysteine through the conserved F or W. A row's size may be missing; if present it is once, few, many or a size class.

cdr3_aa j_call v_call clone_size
CASSLSSRQFF TRBJ2-1 TRBV28 -
CASSWTGMEKLFF TRBJ1-4 TRBV7-9 many
CASSLTLGYNYNEQFF TRBJ2-1 TRBV27 many
CATSTGSGGLETQYF TRBJ2-5 TRBV15 -
CASSQRGDTQYF TRBJ2-3 TRBV4-2 -
CATSDSGYNEQFF TRBJ2-1 TRBV24-1 -
CASSQEEGLYGYTF TRBJ1-2 TRBV3-1 -
CASSRDRGFRFF TRBJ2-1 TRBV6-2/TRBV6-3 -
CASSATGNIGELFF TRBJ2-2 TRBV9 few
CSARDPGGTSAYNEQFF TRBJ2-1 TRBV20-1 few
CSARGVERGGGETQYF TRBJ2-5 TRBV20-1 -
CASSLGSGGRYNEQFF TRBJ2-1 TRBV7-2 many
CASSFTGTGVNTEAFF TRBJ1-1 TRBV5-1 -
CASSLARSGGARSTDTQYF TRBJ2-3 TRBV7-2 few
CASSDSGQGILNSNEQYF TRBJ2-7 TRBV6-4 few
CASSPPVSYEQYF TRBJ2-7 TRBV11-2 -
CAISDSGVNEQFF TRBJ2-1 TRBV10-3 -
CASSQERRLSYYNEQFF TRBJ2-1 TRBV4-3 -
CSARHSAGGLYEQYF TRBJ2-7 TRBV20-1 few
CASSQANQPQHF TRBJ1-5 TRBV3-1 many
CAWIGVGTYEQYF TRBJ2-7 TRBV30 -
CSATGTGSPDTQYF TRBJ2-3 TRBV20-1 many
CASSRTSLGGNQPQHF TRBJ1-5 TRBV18 many
CASSLSTGGQPQHF TRBJ1-5 TRBV11-2 many
CASKGTNSPLHF TRBJ1-6 TRBV12-3/TRBV12-4 many
CASSQDQDPRAAGDQYF TRBJ2-5 TRBV4-1 -
CASSEIPRSSYEQYF TRBJ2-7 TRBV28 few
CSVKGQGLDQPQHF TRBJ1-5 TRBV29-1 -
CASSEGRPTSNTIYF TRBJ1-3 TRBV6-1 few
CASSYGGAGTDTQYF TRBJ2-3 TRBV6-5 -
CASSRTGNGQPQHF TRBJ1-5 TRBV5-6 -
CSARGGGQILFF TRBJ1-4 TRBV20-1 few
CSQGSGSSTDTQYF TRBJ2-3 TRBV20-1 few
CASMPSGRRTFDTQYF TRBJ2-3 TRBV5-1 few
CASSQDRDREQFF TRBJ2-1 TRBV4-2 many
CASSMTSGPYEQYF TRBJ2-7 TRBV7-2 -
CASSPTFTGKGNQPQHF TRBJ1-5 TRBV18 once
CASSEQHLYQETQYF TRBJ2-5 TRBV2 few
CATSRDRGSPLHF TRBJ1-6 TRBV15 few
CASSSSNAGELFF TRBJ2-2 TRBV7-2 few
CASSEDSRVYEQYF TRBJ2-7 TRBV2 few
CASSLRGTGLPPTQYF TRBJ2-5 TRBV4-2 few
CASSPRTTSYEQYF TRBJ2-7 TRBV9 few
CATSRDYQREFF TRBJ2-1 TRBV15 many
CASSEFGNKWGQLDEQYF TRBJ2-7 TRBV10-2 few
CASSEQGIEQPQHF TRBJ1-5 TRBV4-2 many
CASSPGQGRSGANVLTF TRBJ2-6 TRBV5-4 many
CSAEITTDTQYF TRBJ2-3 TRBV29-1 few
CASSSRDGNEQFF TRBJ2-1 TRBV5-4 -
CAGNRRARGQPQHF TRBJ1-5 TRBV6-2/TRBV6-3 -
CAWRARRDSEAFF TRBJ1-1 TRBV30 few
CSARDRATMEDTQYF TRBJ2-3 TRBV20-1 -
CASSSPKLGQGVWHEQFF TRBJ2-1 TRBV11-1 -
CASSQDISSKNIQYF TRBJ2-4 TRBV4-2 -
CASSLGGDPEQFF TRBJ2-1 TRBV12-3/TRBV12-4 -
CASSLFSDTTDTQYF TRBJ2-3 TRBV5-1 few
CATSDTQGSSRTQYF TRBJ2-5 TRBV24-1 -
CSGQDRVGGSSYNEQFF TRBJ2-1 TRBV29-1 -
CASSSTDRGGYTF TRBJ1-2 TRBV5-1 -
CASSYLQINTGELFF TRBJ2-2 TRBV6-2/TRBV6-3 -